Listed below are T cell receptor beta chains from one sample, sequenced in a study of ipilimumab plus nivolumab after autologous stem cell transplantation. Sequencing was performed with immunoSEQ multiplex PCR; in TCRdb, only in-frame clones are kept and a portion is missing. Altogether 12,000 or so clones are present, 60% to 80% being singletons, with the ten largest covering approximately 9.9%. The sample was PBMCs, taken in a trial of ipilimumab plus nivolumab as post-transplant consolidation. All receptors come from a male donor with multiple myeloma. CDR3s include the opening cysteine and the closing phenylalanine or tryptophan. The D gene is left open where the match is weak. Clone size is given for some rows only: seen once, a few or many times, or a class if the clone is expanded.

TRBV7-9,NA,NA,TRBJ2-2,TGTGCCAGCAGCGGGACGGGGGCCGGGGAGCTGTTTTTT,CASSGTGAGELFF
TRBV5-1,TRBD1,NA,TRBJ2-2,TGCGCCAGCAGCTTGTTACAGGGGGCTGGCGGGGAGCTGTTTTTT,CASSLLQGAGGELFF
TRBV6-5,NA,NA,TRBJ1-1,TGTGCCAGCAGTTACTCGTGGCGGTATGAAGCTTTCTTT,CASSYSWRYEAFF
TRBV7-9,NA,NA,TRBJ1-6,TGTGCCAGCAGCTTAACGGGGAATTCACCCCTCCACTTT,CASSLTGNSPLHF
TRBV30,NA,few,TRBJ2-3,TGTGCCTGGAGTGTACGAGGACCGTTAGGCACAGATACGCAGTATTTT,CAWSVRGPLGTDTQYF
TRBV4-3,NA,medium-sized,TRBJ2-1,TGCGCCAGCAGCCAAGACTCAGGGGAGGCCTACAATGAGCAGTTCTTC,CASSQDSGEAYNEQFF
TRBV4-2,TRBD1,few,TRBJ1-1,TGTGCCAGCAGCTCTCAGGACAGGGGGCTTCCAGAAGCTTTCTTT,CASSSQDRGLPEAFF
TRBV6-6,NA,NA,TRBJ1-5,TGTGCCAGCAGTTTAGGAGGCGGGGGGCCCCAGCATTTT,CASSLGGGGPQHF
TRBV11-2,TRBD1,NA,TRBJ1-1,TGTGCCAGCAGCTTAGGGGACAGCCTGAACACTGAAGCTTTCTTT,CASSLGDSLNTEAFF
TRBV7-3,NA,NA,TRBJ2-1,TGTGCCAGCAGCCCCCGGGAGTCCCTCTTTGAAAATGAGCAGTTCTTC,CASSPRESLFENEQFF
TRBV4-2,NA,NA,TRBJ2-3,TGTGCCAGCAGCCAAGCGAACACAGATACGCAGTATTTT,CASSQANTDTQYF
TRBV27,TRBD1,NA,TRBJ2-7,TGTGCCAGCAGTGAGGGGACAGTCGCCTACGAGCAGTACTTC,CASSEGTVAYEQYF
TRBV9,NA,NA,TRBJ1-6,TGTGCCAGCAGCGTATACGAGGGTAACTCACCCCTCCACTTT,CASSVYEGNSPLHF
TRBV7-9,NA,few,TRBJ2-7,TGTGCCAGCAGCCCAGACGGGGGAACCTACGAGCAGTACTTC,CASSPDGGTYEQYF
TRBV19,NA,once,TRBJ2-7,TGTGCCAGTGGTCCACCGGGGCCCTACGAGCAGTACTTC,CASGPPGPYEQYF
TRBV10-3,TRBD2,medium-sized,TRBJ2-5,TGTGCCATCAGTGGGGTCAGCGGGGGGCAAGAGACCCAGTACTTC,CAISGVSGGQETQYF
TRBV15,NA,medium-sized,TRBJ2-1,TGTGCCACCAGCAGTGGACCGTACAATGAGCAGTTCTTC,CATSSGPYNEQFF
TRBV4-1,NA,NA,TRBJ2-7,TGCGCCAGCAGCCAAGAGATTACCGCCTACGAGCAGTACTTC,CASSQEITAYEQYF
TRBV18,NA,NA,TRBJ2-7,TGTGCCAGCTCACCGGGTTTCTACGAGCAGTACTTC,CASSPGFYEQYF
TRBV7-9,TRBD2,medium-sized,TRBJ2-5,TGTGCCAGCAGCCAGGGACTAGCGGGGGTCGAGACCCAGTACTTC,CASSQGLAGVETQYF
TRBV9,TRBD1,few,TRBJ1-3,TGTGCCAGCAGCGGACAGGGTGGAAACACCATATATTTT,CASSGQGGNTIYF
TRBV7-2,NA,NA,TRBJ1-1,TGTGCCAGCAGCGCAGGGGAGGGGGTACCCGGCATCACTGAAGCTTTCTTT,CASSAGEGVPGITEAFF
TRBV7-3,NA,NA,TRBJ2-2,TGTGCCAGCAGCTTAGGAGTTTCCGGGGAGCTGTTTTTT,CASSLGVSGELFF
TRBV6-6,NA,NA,TRBJ1-2,TGTGCCAGCAGTTACCTGGGGCAGGGCTACACCTTC,CASSYLGQGYTF
TRBV5-4,NA,NA,TRBJ2-7,TGTGCCAGCAGCTTGGATCCTTCGCCCCTCTCCTCTGGGGAGCAGTACTTC,CASSLDPSPLSSGEQYF
TRBV27,NA,NA,TRBJ1-4,TGTGCCAGCAGTTTGCAGGGTGGCGAAAAACTGTTTTTT,CASSLQGGEKLFF
TRBV30,TRBD1,NA,TRBJ2-1,TGTGCCTGGAGCTCGGACAGGGGCTACAATGAGCAGTTCTTC,CAWSSDRGYNEQFF
TRBV5-6,NA,few,TRBJ1-2,TGTGCCAGCAGCTCGAACATAGGGACTAGCTACACCTTC,CASSSNIGTSYTF
TRBV5-1,TRBD2,NA,TRBJ2-3,TGCGCCAGCAGCTCGGGACTAGCGGGGGGGCGGAGCACAGATACGCAGTATTTT,CASSSGLAGGRSTDTQYF
TRBV5-4,TRBD2,few,TRBJ2-2,TGTGCCAGCACCCATCAGGGTAGCGGGGGAGGCGGGGAGCTGTTTTTT,CASTHQGSGGGGELFF
TRBV6-5,NA,NA,TRBJ1-3,TGTGCCAGCAGTTACAGGGCAGTCCTCTCTGGAAACACCATATATTTT,CASSYRAVLSGNTIYF
TRBV27,NA,once,TRBJ2-7,TGTGCCAGCCAACGGGGGCAGGTGCAGTACTTC,CASQRGQVQYF
TRBV4-1,NA,NA,TRBJ2-4,TGCGCCAGCAGCCAACCCTTGGGGGGACGTAAAAACATTCAGTACTTC,CASSQPLGGRKNIQYF
TRBV5-8,NA,NA,TRBJ2-5,TGTGCCAGCAGCTTTACCCAGGGACGAAAGACCCAGTACTTC,CASSFTQGRKTQYF
TRBV6-6,NA,once,TRBJ1-2,TGTGCCAGCAGTGGCCAAGGGGGGGCGGGAGGCTACACCTTC,CASSGQGGAGGYTF
TRBV5-6,NA,NA,TRBJ2-1,TGTGCCAGCAGCTTAAAGGGGGGGCCTGACAATGAGCAGTTCTTC,CASSLKGGPDNEQFF
TRBV5-1,TRBD2,NA,TRBJ2-5,TGCGCCAGCAGCTTGAGCGGGGGGATAGAGACCCAGTACTTC,CASSLSGGIETQYF
TRBV7-2,NA,NA,TRBJ1-3,TGTGCCAGCAACGGAGGAAACACCATATATTTT,CASNGGNTIYF
TRBV29-1,NA,NA,TRBJ2-1,TGCAGCGTAAAAACAGTGGGGGGTGCCTACAATGAGCAGTTCTTC,CSVKTVGGAYNEQFF
TRBV5-4,NA,NA,TRBJ1-2,TGTGCCAGCAGCCCGCAGGGAGGTCATGGCTACACCTTC,CASSPQGGHGYTF
TRBV4-2,NA,NA,TRBJ1-1,TGTGCCAGCAGCCAAGATTCTGTGAACACTGAAGCTTTCTTT,CASSQDSVNTEAFF
TRBV18,NA,NA,TRBJ2-5,TGTGCCAGCTCACCAGGGGGGCAAGAGACCCAGTACTTC,CASSPGGQETQYF
TRBV9,NA,once,TRBJ1-3,TGTGCCAGCAGCGTACGATCCACGCTCTCTGGAAACACCATATATTTT,CASSVRSTLSGNTIYF
TRBV5-4,NA,few,TRBJ2-3,TGTGCCAGCAGCTTGCAGGGCCCTACCACAGATACGCAGTATTTT,CASSLQGPTTDTQYF
TRBV5-4,NA,NA,TRBJ2-7,TGTGCCAGCAGCTTGGATGCCTACGAGCAGTACTTC,CASSLDAYEQYF
TRBV9,TRBD2,NA,TRBJ2-1,TGTGCCAGCAGCGTAGTTGACGGGGGGGCCTCCTACAATGAGCAGTTCTTC,CASSVVDGGASYNEQFF
TRBV5-5,TRBD1,NA,TRBJ2-5,TGTGCCAGCAGCTTGGCGACAGGGAAAGAGACCCAGTACTTC,CASSLATGKETQYF
TRBV20-1,NA,once,TRBJ2-1,TGCAGTGCCAACCACCACGATGAGCAGTTCTTC,CSANHHDEQFF
TRBV29-1,NA,NA,TRBJ2-3,TGCAGCGTTGAAGTTCCGGGTTTGAGCACAGATACGCAGTATTTT,CSVEVPGLSTDTQYF
TRBV25-1,NA,NA,TRBJ1-6,TGTGCCAGCAGTGACCTCGGGACGGGCTCACCCCTCCACTTT,CASSDLGTGSPLHF